Following are 18 T cell receptor beta chains from one sample sequenced in a study of shared clonotypes between healthy human individuals. Assay: immunoSEQ multiplex PCR; the TCRdb copy retains only in-frame clones and omits some. The data contain fewer than 3 million clones, around 92% of them singletons. Sequenced: naive CD4+ T cells from PBMCs. Regarding subset: CD45RA+ positively selected. The source of these receptors is a man younger than 35 in good health. Some clones in this sample may be carry-over from other donors' samples.

The V gene is TRBV9, the J gene TRBJ2-1, with 11 bases lining up with TRBD2. V lost 0 bases to trimming and J lost 9 bases; unmatched junction nucleotides: 8. CDR1 is SGDLS, CDR2 YYNGEE, per germline. This CDR3 has 16 amino acids. The CDR3, as DNA: TGTGCCAGCAGCGTAGGTAAACTAGCGGGAGTGGGTGAGCAGTTCTTC. It codes for CASSVGKLAGVGEQFF. Based on the CDR3 plus reference TRBV9 and TRBJ2-1, the full variable domain is DSGVTQTPKHLITATGQRVTLRCSPRSGDLSVYWYQQSLDQGLQFLIQYYNGEERAKGNILERFSAQQFPDLHSELNLSSLELGDSALYFCASSVGKLAGVGEQFFGPGTRLTVL.

This clone was detected once. V gene TRBV19 combines with J gene TRBJ2-7; D might be TRBD1 or TRBD2, each matching 5 bases. V was pared by 4 bases and J by 4 bases, with 11 bases between. The CDR3 has 13 residues. CDR1 is LNHDA and CDR2 is SQIVND in the germline V gene (reference sequence). CDR3 sequence (DNA): TGTGCCAGTAGTACCCGGGACGTATACGAGCAGTACTTC. It encodes CASSTRDVYEQYF.

The CDR3 reads CASRTGTSGRNTGELFF. The CDR3 DNA reads TGTGCCAGCAGGACCGGGACTAGCGGGAGGAACACCGGGGAGCTGTTTTTT. This sequence joins TRBV6-4 and TRBJ2-2; TRBD2 matches at 14 bases. Losses at the gene ends were 6 bases for V and 1 base for J; bases not matched to a gene: 4. This CDR3 spans 17 amino acids. Germline V gives CDR1 MRHNA, CDR2 SNTAGT.

This clone has just a few counts. The rearrangement uses TRBV30 and TRBJ1-4; D not resolved. The ends were cut back, 1 base at V and 4 bases at J, with 7 bases in the middle. The CDR3 contains 13 residues. Looked up from germline, CDR1 is GTSNPN and CDR2 is SVGIG (reference sequence). The CDR3, as DNA: TGTGCCTGGAGTGACGGGGATAATGAAAAACTGTTTTTT. The encoded protein is CAWSDGDNEKLFF.

The J gene is TRBJ1-4, the V gene TRBV6-6; 7 nucleotides match TRBD1. The V and J ends lost 6 bases and 6 bases, in that order; junction bases with no gene match: 10. Per germline, CDR1 MNHNY and CDR2 SVGAGI (reference sequence). CDR3 size: 15 residues. In nucleotides, the CDR3 is TGTGCCAGCAGCCGCGAGGATAGGGGGCATGAAAAACTGTTTTTT. It encodes CASSREDRGHEKLFF.

The chain uses TRBV28 and TRBJ2-3; D might be TRBD2 (5 bases). Germline V gene sequence: CDR1 MDHEN, CDR2 SYDVKM. This CDR3 has 13 amino acids. Trimming left V 8 bases short and J 4 bases short, with 13 bases between. The CDR3 here is CASGGVGPDTQYF. The CDR3 DNA follows: TGTGCCAGCGGAGGCGTTGGGCCAGATACGCAGTATTTT.

The genes are TRBV5-1 and TRBJ1-3, with 7 bases matching TRBD1. Trimming at V came to 5 bases and at J to 4 bases, leaving 6 bases not matched to a gene. CDR1 and CDR2 (germline): SGHRS, YFSETQ. The CDR3 is 14 amino acids. The CDR3 loop is CASRPTGIGNTIYF. CDR3 coding DNA: TGCGCCAGCAGACCGACAGGGATAGGAAACACCATATATTTT.

The sample holds one count of this clone. This chain uses TRBV5-1 with TRBJ1-2; 9 bases are a match to TRBD1. The CDR3 contains 13 residues. Germline V gene sequence: CDR1 SGHRS, CDR2 YFSETQ. V lost 0 bases to trimming and J lost 8 bases; unmatched junction nucleotides: 2. CDR3 nucleotides: TGCGCCAGCAGCTTGGACAGGGGGCGGGGCTACACCTTC. Translated, it gives CASSLDRGRGYTF. Drawing the rest from reference TRBV5-1 and TRBJ1-2, the complete variable domain is KAGVTQTPRYLIKTRGQQVTLSCSPISGHRSVSWYQQTPGQGLQFLFEYFSETQRNKGNFPGRFSGRQFSNSRSEMNVSTLELGDSALYLCASSLDRGRGYTFGSGTRLTVV.

The rearrangement uses TRBV7-9 and TRBJ2-1; possible D gene TRBD2, 5 bases. The CDR3 consists of 14 residues. V was shortened by 7 bases and J by 0 bases, with 10 bases between the two germline ends. Per germline, CDR1 SEHNR and CDR2 FQNEAQ (reference sequence). The CDR3 nucleotides are TGTGCCAGCATTCTAGGGAGCTCCTACAATGAGCAGTTCTTC. Its protein product is CASILGSSYNEQFF.

The chain recombines TRBV5-1 with TRBJ2-3; no clear D. This CDR3 comprises 14 residues. CDR1 SGHRS and CDR2 YFSETQ come from the germline V gene. Trimming stripped 1 base from V and 2 bases from J, with 8 bases between. The CDR3 sequence is CASSLFQSTDTQYF. CDR3 DNA sequence: TGCGCCAGCAGCTTGTTCCAGTCCACAGATACGCAGTATTTT.

The V gene is TRBV6-5, the J gene TRBJ2-7, with D unresolved. This CDR3 region has 12 residues. Deletions cut 2 bases from V and 7 bases from J, with 9 bases between. Germline CDR1 and CDR2: MNHEY and SVGAGI. The DNA for the CDR3 is TGTGCCAGCAGTTACAAGGCCGGGGAGCAGTACTTC. It yields the protein CASSYKAGEQYF.

The chain uses TRBV25-1 and TRBJ1-6; a weak D match, TRBD1 (5 bases). CDR1 is MGHDK, CDR2 SYGVNS, per germline. Trimming removed 0 bases at V and 10 bases at J, with 13 bases between. The CDR3 runs 15 residues. The CDR3 DNA is TGTGCCAGCAGTGAATATAGGGGTGATTCCTCACCCCTCCACTTT. Residues: CASSEYRGDSSPLHF. The full variable domain, rest sourced from reference TRBV25-1 and TRBJ1-6, is EADIYQTPRYLVIGTGKKITLECSQTMGHDKMYWYQQDPGMELHLIHYSYGVNSTEKGDLSSESTVSRIRTEHFPLTLESARPSHTSQYLCASSEYRGDSSPLHFGNGTRLTVT.

This rearrangement joins TRBV5-1 to TRBJ2-7; D unclear. The germline gives CDR1 SGHRS, CDR2 YFSETQ. V was clipped by 0 bases and J by 1 base, with 8 bases between them. The CDR3 runs to 14 residues. CDR3 protein: CASSLGSQSYEQYF. In nucleotides, the CDR3 is TGCGCCAGCAGCTTGGGGTCGCAGTCCTACGAGCAGTACTTC.

The chain combines TRBV4-3 with TRBJ2-1; the match to TRBD2 covers 10 bases. There are 19 residues in the CDR3. Germline V gene lookup returns CDR1 LGHNA and CDR2 YSLEER. V was pared by 1 base and J by 0 bases, with 9 bases of the junction left unmatched. CDR3 loop: CASSQGTSGARSSYNEQFF. The CDR3 DNA reads TGCGCCAGCAGCCAAGGAACTAGCGGGGCTCGCAGCTCCTACAATGAGCAGTTCTTC.

About this clone: The sample has other DNA sequences that encode this CDR3 too. The chain links TRBV5-1 to TRBJ1-5; D is possibly TRBD1 (5 bases). V lost 1 base to trimming and J lost 1 base, with 9 bases between them. Germline V CDR1 and CDR2: SGHRS, YFSETQ. The CDR3 sequence is 15 residues long. The CDR3 reads CASSLSGISNQPQHF. The CDR3, as DNA: TGCGCCAGCAGCTTGTCAGGGATCAGCAATCAGCCCCAGCATTTT. Using reference TRBV5-1 and TRBJ1-5 for the parts outside the CDR3, the full variable domain is KAGVTQTPRYLIKTRGQQVTLSCSPISGHRSVSWYQQTPGQGLQFLFEYFSETQRNKGNFPGRFSGRQFSNSRSEMNVSTLELGDSALYLCASSLSGISNQPQHFGDGTRLSIL.

This chain uses TRBV29-1 with TRBJ2-3, with a weak D call TRBD2 (7 bases). The CDR3 runs 16 residues. With 4 bases removed from V and 4 bases from J, the gap between germline ends came to 21 bases. Germline V gene lookup returns CDR1 SQVTM and CDR2 ANQGSEA. This CDR3 is CSVGNTERGGADTQYF. CDR3 in DNA: TGCAGCGTTGGGAATACGGAAAGGGGGGGGGCAGATACGCAGTATTTT.

V gene TRBV21-1 combines with J gene TRBJ2-5; the table's D call of TRBD1 was not tested on the DNA. TRBV21-1 is a listed pseudogene. The CDR3 runs to 13 residues. The CDR3 bases are TGTGCCAGCAGCAAGGGCTGCCAAGAGACCCAGTACTTC. Protein product: CASSKGCQETQYF.

The V call is TRBV28, the J call TRBJ2-7; 7 nucleotides match TRBD1. Germline CDR1 reads MDHEN; CDR2 reads SYDVKM. The junction had 12 bases not matched to a gene; V was cut back by 3 bases and J by 4 bases. The CDR3 covers 16 residues. CDR3 sequence: CASSFIGSGTEYEQYF. The CDR3 DNA is TGTGCCAGCAGTTTTATCGGTTCGGGGACAGAATACGAGCAGTACTTC.